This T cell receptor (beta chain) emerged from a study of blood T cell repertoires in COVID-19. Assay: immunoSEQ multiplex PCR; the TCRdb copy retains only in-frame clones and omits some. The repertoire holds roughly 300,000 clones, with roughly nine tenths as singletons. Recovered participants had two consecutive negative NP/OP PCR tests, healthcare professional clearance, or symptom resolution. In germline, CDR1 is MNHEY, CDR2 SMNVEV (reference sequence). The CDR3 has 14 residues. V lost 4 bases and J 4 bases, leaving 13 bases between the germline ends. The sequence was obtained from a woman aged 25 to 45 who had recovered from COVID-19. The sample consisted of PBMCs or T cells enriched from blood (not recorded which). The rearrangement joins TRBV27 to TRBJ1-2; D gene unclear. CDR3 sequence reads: CASSSEREGYGYTF. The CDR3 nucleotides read TGTGCCAGCAGTTCTGAGAGGGAGGGCTATGGCTACACCTTC.